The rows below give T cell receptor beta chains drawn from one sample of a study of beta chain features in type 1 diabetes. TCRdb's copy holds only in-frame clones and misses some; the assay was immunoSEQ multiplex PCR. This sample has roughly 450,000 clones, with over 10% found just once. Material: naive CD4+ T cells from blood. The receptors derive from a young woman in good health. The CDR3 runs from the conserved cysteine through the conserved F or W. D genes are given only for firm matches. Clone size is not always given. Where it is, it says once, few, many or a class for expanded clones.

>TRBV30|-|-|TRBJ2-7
TGTGCCTGGAGTGTATTCAGGGCCTACGAGCAGTACTTC
CAWSVFRAYEQYF
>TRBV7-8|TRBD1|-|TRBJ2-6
TGTGCCAGCAGCTTAGTAGCTCAGGGGGCTGCTGGGGCCAACGTCCTGACTTTC
CASSLVAQGAAGANVLTF
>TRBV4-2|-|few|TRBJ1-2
TGTGCCAGCAGCCAAGACTCCCCAAGGCGGAGAAACTATGGCTACACCTTC
CASSQDSPRRRNYGYTF
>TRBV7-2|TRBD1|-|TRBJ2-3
TGTGCCAGCAGCTTCATTACGGGACAGAATACAGATACGCAGTATTTT
CASSFITGQNTDTQYF
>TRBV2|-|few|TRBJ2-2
TGTGCCAGCAGTCAAACGACTGGGAACACCGGGGAGCTGTTTTTT
CASSQTTGNTGELFF
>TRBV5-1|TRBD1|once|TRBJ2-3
TGCGCCAGCAGCCAAGGGACAGGGGTTACAGATACGCAGTATTTT
CASSQGTGVTDTQYF
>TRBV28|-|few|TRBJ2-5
TGTGCCAGCAGTTCGAGGACCCAGTACTTC
CASSSRTQYF
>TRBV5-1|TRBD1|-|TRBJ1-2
TGCGCCAGCAGCTGGACACGGACAGGGGATGGCTACACCTTC
CASSWTRTGDGYTF
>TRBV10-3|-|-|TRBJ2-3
TGTGCCATCAGTGTGGGAGATACGCAGTATTTT
CAISVGDTQYF
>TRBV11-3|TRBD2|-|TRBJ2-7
TGTGCCAGCAGCTTTCGACTAGCGTGGGGTGAGGAGCAGTACTTC
CASSFRLAWGEEQYF
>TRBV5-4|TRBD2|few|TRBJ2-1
TGTGCCAGCAGCTTGGGCGGGGGTCGGTACAATGAGCAGTTCTTC
CASSLGGGRYNEQFF
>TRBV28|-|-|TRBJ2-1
TGTGCCAGCAGCAGCTACTACAATGAGCAGTTCTTC
CASSSYYNEQFF